This is a list of T cell receptor beta chains from one sample in a study of T-cell memory formation after mild COVID-19. TCRdb called the 5' RACE reads again in MiXCR, with one record for every CDR3 protein. Here the sample spans 13,000 to 15,000 distinct CDR3 sequences, 20% to 25% being singletons. Sequenced sample: PBMCs or a T cell subset sorted from them (not recorded which). The receptors come from a man aged 18 to 29 who had mild COVID-19 (a few samples of this study predate the infection). Cell type and time point are not known. Each CDR3 is given with its conserved first and last residue. D genes are given only for firm matches. Clone size is stated in some rows and not others, as once, few, many or a class when expanded.

TRBJ2-2 | TRBV5-1 | many | NA | TGCGCCAGCACTTACAGAGACAACACCGGGGAGCTGTTTTTT | CASTYRDNTGELFF
TRBJ1-3 | TRBV11-2 | many | TRBD1 | TGTGCCAGCAGCTCCGTTGACAGGGCCTATGGAAACACCATATATTTT | CASSSVDRAYGNTIYF
TRBJ2-2 | TRBV5-4 | NA | NA | TGTGCCAGCAGGGTCGGCACCGGGGAGCTGTTTTTT | CASRVGTGELFF
TRBJ2-1 | TRBV7-9 | many | TRBD1 | TGTGCCAGCAGCTTAGCAAAAGGGACAGGGAGGAGCAATGAGCAGTTCTTC | CASSLAKGTGRSNEQFF
TRBJ2-1 | TRBV7-2 | many | TRBD1 | TGTGCCAGCAGTAACAGGGGCCCTTCCTTCTACAATGAGCAGTTCTTC | CASSNRGPSFYNEQFF
TRBJ2-7 | TRBV7-2 | many | NA | TGTGCCAGCAGCCCATACCGAAGCTACGAGCAGTACTTC | CASSPYRSYEQYF
TRBJ2-1 | TRBV19 | few | TRBD2 | TGTGCCAGTAGTATAGACCCCAGCGGGGGGCCTCGCAATGAGCAGTTCTTC | CASSIDPSGGPRNEQFF
TRBJ2-7 | TRBV5-1 | NA | TRBD1 | TGCGCCAGCAGCTTGGCCGACAGGGCAGCCGAGCAGTACTTC | CASSLADRAAEQYF
TRBJ2-2 | TRBV27 | many | NA | TGTGCCAGCGGGCTTCTCTCCACCGGGGAGCTGTTTTTT | CASGLLSTGELFF
TRBJ2-7 | TRBV5-1 | many | NA | TGCGCCAGCAGCTTGGTGGGAGTATACGAGCAGTACTTC | CASSLVGVYEQYF
TRBJ1-1 | TRBV3-1 | few | NA | TGTGCCAGCAGCCGGTGGCGGAACACTGAAGCTTTCTTT | CASSRWRNTEAFF
TRBJ1-3 | TRBV12-3/TRBV12-4 | many | NA | TGTGCCAGCAGTTTAGCGTTCCCCCGGGGCACTGGAAACACCATATATTTT | CASSLAFPRGTGNTIYF
TRBJ2-3 | TRBV10-3 | many | TRBD2 | TGTGCCATCAGTGAGTATGGACTAGCGGGATCTAGCACAGATACGCAGTATTTT | CAISEYGLAGSSTDTQYF
TRBJ2-1 | TRBV12-3/TRBV12-4 | NA | NA | TGTGCCAGCAGTTTAGCCGGGACTCAAACCTACAATGAGCAGTTCTTC | CASSLAGTQTYNEQFF
TRBJ2-1 | TRBV2 | many | NA | TGTGCCAGCTGGAAAAAAAGCTCCTACAATGAGCAGTTCTTC | CASWKKSSYNEQFF
TRBJ2-1 | TRBV28 | few | NA | TGTGCCAGCATGGAGGGGGGGTCATACAATGAGCAGTTCTTC | CASMEGGSYNEQFF
TRBJ1-2 | TRBV29-1 | many | TRBD1 | TGCAGCGTTGAAGATCAGGGGGCAAAAGGCTACACCTTC | CSVEDQGAKGYTF
TRBJ1-2 | TRBV7-9 | NA | NA | TGTGCCAGCAGCTCCCGTGGGGGCCCTCTCTATGGCTACACCTTC | CASSSRGGPLYGYTF
TRBJ2-7 | TRBV20-1 | many | TRBD1 | TGCAGTGCTAGAAATGGACAGGGCTACGAGCAGTACTTC | CSARNGQGYEQYF
TRBJ1-2 | TRBV11-2 | few | TRBD1 | TGTGCCAGCAGCTTAGGGACAGGGGATAACTATGGCTACACCTTC | CASSLGTGDNYGYTF
TRBJ1-1 | TRBV28 | NA | TRBD1 | TGTGCCAGCCCTACCGGGACAGGGGGAATGAACACTGAAGCTTTCTTT | CASPTGTGGMNTEAFF
TRBJ2-7 | TRBV30 | NA | NA | TGTGCCTGTACTAGCGACAGGGTTTACGAGCAGTACTTC | CACTSDRVYEQYF
TRBJ2-1 | TRBV27 | many | TRBD1 | TGTGCCAGCAGTTTATCAGGGACAGAACGACAGGAGCAGTTCTTC | CASSLSGTERQEQFF
TRBJ1-5 | TRBV6-5 | many | NA | TGTGCCAGCAGTCCACAGGGAGGGTATCAGCCCCAGCATTTT | CASSPQGGYQPQHF
TRBJ2-2 | TRBV6-2/TRBV6-3 | few | TRBD1 | TGTGCCAGCAGTTGGACAGGGGGCTACACCGGGGAGCTGTTTTTT | CASSWTGGYTGELFF
TRBJ2-2 | TRBV28 | many | TRBD1 | TGTGCCAGCACCGACAGGGGAGGCACCGGGGAGCTGTTTTTT | CASTDRGGTGELFF
TRBJ1-2 | TRBV4-1 | many | NA | TGCGCCAGCAGCCACAGGATTACAGGGAACTATGGCTACACCTTC | CASSHRITGNYGYTF
TRBJ2-1 | TRBV29-1 | many | TRBD1 | TGCAGCGCCGAGGGGACAGGGGAGACTAATGAGCAGTTCTTC | CSAEGTGETNEQFF
TRBJ2-2 | TRBV6-5 | many | TRBD2 | TGTGCCAGCAGTTACTCCTTCGGACTAGCGGCTTCGGGGGAGCTGTTTTTT | CASSYSFGLAASGELFF
TRBJ1-4 | TRBV20-1 | many | TRBD1 | TGCAGTGCAGGACCGGGACAGGTGGCAACTAATGAAAAACTGTTTTTT | CSAGPGQVATNEKLFF
TRBJ2-5 | TRBV7-6 | many | NA | TGTGCCAGCCTAACGTACCAAGAGACCCAGTACTTC | CASLTYQETQYF
TRBJ2-3 | TRBV7-7 | many | TRBD2 | TGTGCTAGCAGCTACGCAGCGGGGGGCACAGATACGCAGTATTTT | CASSYAAGGTDTQYF
TRBJ2-2 | TRBV7-2 | NA | NA | TGTGCCAGCAGATTAGCGCGGTACAGGACCAACACCGGGGAGCTGTTTTTT | CASRLARYRTNTGELFF
TRBJ1-1 | TRBV9 | few | NA | TGTGCCAGCAGCGAAACGACAGGTTCGAACACTGAAGCTTTCTTT | CASSETTGSNTEAFF
TRBJ2-3 | TRBV5-1 | NA | TRBD1 | TGCGCCAGCAGCTCCACCGGACAGGGAGCACTCACAGATACGCAGTATTTT | CASSSTGQGALTDTQYF
TRBJ1-4 | TRBV9 | few | NA | TGTGCCAGCAGTCCCACAGGGTCGGTCGAAAAACTGTTTTTT | CASSPTGSVEKLFF
TRBJ2-7 | TRBV7-3 | NA | TRBD1 | TGTGCCAGCAGCCCTGGACAGGGGAGTAAGCAGTACTTC | CASSPGQGSKQYF
TRBJ2-1 | TRBV27 | NA | NA | TGTGCCAGCAGTAGCTCAGGGGCAAGGGAGGTCTTC | CASSSSGAREVF
TRBJ2-4 | TRBV4-3 | NA | TRBD1 | TGCGCCAGCAGCCAAACCGGACAGGGGCGAAGGAACATTCAGTACTTC | CASSQTGQGRRNIQYF
TRBJ1-1 | TRBV4-3 | many | NA | TGCGCCAGCAGCCAAGATCTGGCCGGAACTGAAGCTTTT | CASSQDLAGTEAF
TRBJ2-7 | TRBV6-6 | many | TRBD2 | TGTGCCAGCAGCCGCGGACTAGCGGGGGAAGGAGGAAGGTACGAGCAGTACTTC | CASSRGLAGEGGRYEQYF
TRBJ1-6 | TRBV4-1 | NA | TRBD1 | TGCGCCAGCAGCCAAGGACAGGGAGCCTATAATTCACCCCTCCACTTT | CASSQGQGAYNSPLHF
TRBJ2-1 | TRBV7-2 | NA | NA | TGTGCCAGCAGCACCGACGGGTACTTTGAGCAGTTCTTC | CASSTDGYFEQFF
TRBJ2-7 | TRBV6-2/TRBV6-3 | many | TRBD1 | TGTGCCAGCAGTTACCTTGGACAGGAAGGGACATACGAGCAGTACTTC | CASSYLGQEGTYEQYF
TRBJ2-7 | TRBV2 | many | NA | TGTGCCAGCAGTCGCTACCTCCTCGAGGGGTTTTACGCGCAGTACTTC | CASSRYLLEGFYAQYF
TRBJ2-1 | TRBV27 | many | TRBD2 | TGTGCCAGCAGTCCTGTAAGAACGGGGGGGCTCAGTGAGCAGTTCTTC | CASSPVRTGGLSEQFF
TRBJ2-1 | TRBV9 | many | NA | TGTGCCAGCAGCCCATTCGAAGTTGAATACAATGAGCAGTTCTTC | CASSPFEVEYNEQFF